The T cell receptor beta chain described here comes from a study of Ad26.COV2.S vaccination and SARS-CoV-2 variants. The CDR3 runs to 16 residues. The V gene lost 3 bases and the J gene lost 3 bases, with 16 bases spanning the gap. Using immunoSEQ multiplex PCR, the repertoire was profiled, and TCRdb retains in-frame clones only, with some absent. The sample records about 400,000 clones, around four fifths being singletons. Treatment of the sample: about 20 received Ad26.COV2.S at low or high dose, single or two shots; several received placebo; per-sample allocation not given. Collection of the samples took place on day 63 after the first injection of vaccine or placebo. Aged 18-55 years, donor was enrolled in Boston in about 2020.

This TCR derives from a person aged 18 to 65 who received the Ad26.COV2.S COVID-19 vaccine or a placebo. The sequencing here drew on peripheral blood, taken in a trial of Ad26.COV2.S vaccine versus placebo. The chain combines TRBV5-3 with TRBJ1-5, with D uncertain. TRBV5-3 is labeled an ORF, and its function is uncertain. Here the CDR3 reads CARSWIPRGFNQPQHF. In DNA, the CDR3 is TGTGCCAGAAGCTGGATCCCCCGGGGATTCAATCAGCCCCAGCATTTT.